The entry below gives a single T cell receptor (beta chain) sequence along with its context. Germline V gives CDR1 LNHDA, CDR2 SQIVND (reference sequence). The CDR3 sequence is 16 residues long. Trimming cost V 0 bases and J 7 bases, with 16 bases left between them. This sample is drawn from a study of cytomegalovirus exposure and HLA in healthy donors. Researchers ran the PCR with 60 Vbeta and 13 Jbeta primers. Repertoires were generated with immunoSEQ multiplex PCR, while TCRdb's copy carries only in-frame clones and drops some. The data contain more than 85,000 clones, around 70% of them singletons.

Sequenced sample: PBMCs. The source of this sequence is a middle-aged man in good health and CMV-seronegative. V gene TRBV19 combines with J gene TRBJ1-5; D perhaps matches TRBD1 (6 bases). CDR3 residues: CASSIDLGGLDQPQHF. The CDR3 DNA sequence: TGTGCCAGTAGTATAGATCTGGGGGGGCTGGACCAGCCCCAGCATTTT.